This entry lists 21 T cell receptor beta chains sequenced from one sample in a study of neurological immune-mediated disorders. TCRdb independently ran MiXCR on the 5' RACE reads; one entry per CDR3 protein. The sample includes 55,000 to 75,000 distinct CDR3 sequences, 2% to 3% of them seen just once. Source material: PBMCs. The receptors derive from a man aged 50 to 59 with multiple sclerosis.

This clonotype was observed at least ten times. The chain carries TRBV9 and TRBJ2-7, with 7 bases lining up with TRBD1. The CDR3 runs 14 residues. The ends lost 3 bases at V and 4 bases at J; junction bases unmatched: 7. Germline CDR1 reads SGDLS; CDR2 reads YYNGEE. The CDR3 DNA reads as TGTGCCAGCAGCGGCCGGGACAGCCCGTACGAGCAGTACTTC. This encodes CASSGRDSPYEQYF.

This clonotype has ten or more counts. This chain connects TRBV7-9 to TRBJ2-4; D tentatively fits TRBD1 or TRBD2 (7 bases each). Looked up from germline, CDR1 is SEHNR and CDR2 is FQNEAQ (reference sequence). This CDR3 is 14 amino acids long. V lost 4 bases, J lost 15 bases, and 22 bases lay in between. The CDR3 here is CASSSEGQGGERYF. The CDR3 DNA sequence: TGTGCCAGCAGCTCCGAGGGTCAGGGGGGGGAAAGGTACTTC.

This clonotype showed up many times. CDR3 protein: CSANGVEQFF. The CDR3 coding sequence is TGCAGTGCTAACGGAGTCGAGCAGTTCTTC. V usage is TRBV20-1 and J usage is TRBJ2-1; unclear D gene. Between the trimmed V and J ends, which lost 4 bases and 10 bases, there was a span of 8 bases. This CDR3 comprises 10 residues. The germline CDR1 and CDR2 sequences are DFQATT and SNEGSKA (reference sequence).

This clonotype was recorded at least ten times. One junction end disagrees with the germline gene, perhaps due to a read error. The V and J genes are TRBV20-1 and TRBJ1-5; D may be TRBD1 (5 bases). Germline V gene sequence: CDR1 DFQATT, CDR2 SNEGSKA (reference sequence). This CDR3 is built from 12 residues. CDR3 in amino acids: CSASSGLETQNF. Here the CDR3 DNA reads TGCAGTGCTAGTTCAGGGCTTGAGACCCAGAATTTT.

This clonotype was counted ten times or more. The chain joins TRBV7-2 to TRBJ2-5; 12 nucleotides agree with TRBD2. Trimming cost V 0 bases and J 5 bases; bases outside gene matches: 7. CDR1 and CDR2 from the germline V gene are SGHTA and FQGNSA. This CDR3 has 17 amino acids. The chain's CDR3 is CASSLASRTSGEETQYF. The CDR3, as DNA: TGTGCCAGCAGCTTAGCTTCTCGGACTAGCGGGGAGGAGACCCAGTACTTC.

This clonotype was counted at least ten times. V gene TRBV5-1 combines with J gene TRBJ2-1; the D is unclear. The CDR3 spans 16 residues. Germline V CDR1 and CDR2: SGHRS, YFSETQ. Trimming took 3 bases from V and 4 from J, leaving 17 bases between them. The chain's CDR3 is CASSSAGRTSYNEQFF. CDR3 DNA: TGCGCCAGCAGCTCTGCAGGCCGGACGAGTTACAATGAGCAGTTCTTC. The full variable domain, its missing parts supplied by reference TRBV5-1 and TRBJ2-1, is KAGVTQTPRYLIKTRGQQVTLSCSPISGHRSVSWYQQTPGQGLQFLFEYFSETQRNKGNFPGRFSGRQFSNSRSEMNVSTLELGDSALYLCASSSAGRTSYNEQFFGPGTRLTVL.

There are many counts of this clonotype. This rearrangement joins TRBV5-1 to TRBJ2-3; 12 bases are a match to TRBD2. Per the germline V gene, CDR1 is SGHRS and CDR2 is YFSETQ. The trim removed 4 bases at V and 2 bases at J, leaving 8 bases unmatched. This CDR3 contains 17 residues. DNA of the CDR3: TGCGCCAGCAGCCAACACTCTAGCGGGGGGGTCACAGATACGCAGTATTTT. This encodes CASSQHSSGGVTDTQYF.

This clonotype came up many times. The rearrangement joins TRBV5-1 to TRBJ2-7, with D possibly matching TRBD1 (5 bases). Deletions cut 0 bases from V and 6 bases from J, with 13 bases between. Germline V gene sequence: CDR1 SGHRS, CDR2 YFSETQ. This CDR3 contains 14 residues. The CDR3 here is CASSLEGPGIEQYF. CDR3 DNA: TGCGCCAGCAGCTTGGAGGGGCCAGGGATCGAGCAGTACTTC.

This clonotype was counted at least ten times. The chain combines TRBV6-4 with TRBJ1-2, with a weak D call TRBD1 (5 bases). The CDR3 loop spans 13 amino acids. With 3 bases removed from V and 5 bases from J, the gap between germline ends came to 10 bases. The germline gives CDR1 MRHNA, CDR2 SNTAGT. CDR3 loop: CASSEGGPYGYTF. The CDR3 coding sequence is TGTGCCAGCAGTGAGGGGGGACCGTATGGCTACACCTTC.

This clonotype was seen many times. This rearrangement joins TRBV5-1 to TRBJ1-1; D may be TRBD1 (5 bases). V dropped 5 bases and J dropped 4 bases, with 12 bases sitting between them. This CDR3 comprises 13 residues. Germline assignment: CDR1 SGHRS and CDR2 YFSETQ. In nucleotides, the CDR3 is TGCGCCAGCAGTCCCGACAGCCGCACTGAAGCTTTCTTT. Translation: CASSPDSRTEAFF.

This clonotype was seen at least ten times. V and J are TRBV5-1 and TRBJ2-7; weak D call: TRBD2 (5 bases). V gave up 3 bases and J gave up 0 bases, with 13 bases separating them. In germline, CDR1 is SGHRS, CDR2 YFSETQ. CDR3 length: 15 residues. In DNA form, the CDR3 reads TGCGCCAGCAGCTCCATCGTTGAGGGCTCCTACGAGCAGTACTTC. Translated, it gives CASSSIVEGSYEQYF.

This clonotype was counted ten times or more. The gene calls are TRBV5-1 and TRBJ2-6, with D hard to call. The V and J ends lost 0 bases and 0 bases respectively, with 4 bases between them. The germline V gene encodes CDR1 SGHRS and CDR2 YFSETQ. The CDR3 totals 15 residues. The CDR3 sequence is CASSLGNSGANVLTF. CDR3 bases: TGCGCCAGCAGCTTGGGGAACTCTGGGGCCAACGTCCTGACTTTC.

The table lists this clonotype with many counts. This sequence joins TRBV12-3 or TRBV12-4 and TRBJ2-7; D perhaps matches TRBD1 (5 bases). V lost 3 bases and J 7 bases, leaving 16 bases between the germline ends. CDR3 size: 14 residues. CDR3 region: CASSFQGAVGEQYF. The DNA for the CDR3 is TGTGCCAGCAGTTTCCAAGGGGCCGTGGGAGAGCAGTACTTC.

In this sample, this clonotype turned up many times. The rearrangement links TRBV29-1 to TRBJ2-5, with D perhaps TRBD2 (5 bases). The CDR3 extends over 13 amino acids. The V gene lost 6 bases and the J gene lost 3 bases, with 14 bases spanning the gap. The germline V gene has CDR1 SQVTM and CDR2 ANQGSEA. The CDR3 nucleotides read TGCAGCGTCCGAGCGGACGGGGAAGAGACCCAGTACTTC. Translating it yields CSVRADGEETQYF.

This clonotype was observed a few times. DNA of the CDR3: TGCGCCAGCAGCTTTTTGGAAGCCGGGGAGCTGTTTTTT. It encodes CASSFLEAGELFF. The rearrangement links TRBV5-1 to TRBJ2-2; D call uncertain. Trimming shortened V by 2 bases and J by 6 bases, and 8 bases separated the two germline ends. Germline-derived CDR1 and CDR2 are SGHRS and YFSETQ. This CDR3 contains 13 residues.

This clonotype was seen ten or more times. The gene calls are TRBV7-3 and TRBJ2-3; D gene uncertain. From germline, CDR1 is SGHTA and CDR2 FQGTGA. V was cut by 3 bases and J by 1 base, with 11 bases left in between. The CDR3 has 15 residues. The CDR3 reads CASSLWASGTDTQYF. CDR3 sequence (DNA): TGTGCCAGCAGCTTGTGGGCGTCCGGCACAGATACGCAGTATTTT. The full variable domain, its missing parts supplied by reference TRBV7-3 and TRBJ2-3, is GAGVSQTPSNKVTEKGKYVELRCDPISGHTALYWYRQSLGQGPEFLIYFQGTGAADDSGLPNDRFFAVRPEGSVSTLKIQRTERGDSAVYLCASSLWASGTDTQYFGPGTRLTVL.

The sample holds a few counts of this clonotype. The chain is built from TRBV20-1 and TRBJ2-5; 8 positions match TRBD2. CDR1 is DFQATT and CDR2 is SNEGSKA in the germline V gene (reference sequence). The V gene end was trimmed by 5 bases and the J gene end by 3 bases; junction bases not matched to a gene: 5. The CDR3 length is 13 residues. CDR3 bases: TGCAGTGCTCTAAGCGGGGGTGAAGAGACCCAGTACTTC. This sequence encodes CSALSGGEETQYF.

This clonotype was seen repeatedly, ten times or more. The rearrangement joins TRBV6-1 to TRBJ2-3, with D perhaps given as TRBD1 or TRBD2 (5 bases each). The CDR3 length is 13 residues. The germline V gene encodes CDR1 MNHNS and CDR2 SASEGT. V was pared by 7 bases and J by 6 bases, with 14 bases between. The CDR3, as DNA: TGTGCCAGCACCCGGGACCCCGTGGATACGCAGTATTTT. Translating gives CASTRDPVDTQYF.

The J gene is TRBJ2-5, the V gene TRBV7-6, with D maybe TRBD2 (7 bases). The CDR3 contains 16 residues. Germline V gene sequence: CDR1 SGHVS, CDR2 FNYEAQ. V shed 1 base and J shed 1 base, with 13 bases lying between them. The CDR3: CASSLEVGGPQETQYF. CDR3 bases: TGTGCCAGCAGCTTAGAAGTGGGGGGGCCCCAAGAGACCCAGTACTTC.

This clonotype came up many times. This rearrangement joins TRBV24-1 to TRBJ2-7, with no clear D. Trimming removed 7 bases from V and 0 bases from J, with 12 bases in between. Germline V lookup: CDR1 KGHDR, CDR2 SFDVKD. The CDR3 has 14 amino acids. DNA for the CDR3: TGTGCCACCAGCCGCGGAAAGAGCTCCTACGAGCAGTACTTC. It is translated as CATSRGKSSYEQYF.

This clonotype was seen many times. The CDR3 region has the DNA TGCGCCAGCAGCCCCGATGAAGCTTTCTTT. This codes for CASSPDEAFF. V gene TRBV5-1 combines with J gene TRBJ1-1; the D is unclear. The CDR3 consists of 10 residues. V lost 4 bases and J 7 bases, leaving 5 bases between the germline ends. In germline, CDR1 is SGHRS, CDR2 YFSETQ.